The TCR beta chain under discussion was sequenced for a study of blood T cell repertoires in COVID-19. Data came from immunoSEQ multiplex PCR; TCRdb stores just in-frame clones and leaves some out. The repertoire holds roughly 170,000 clones, with approximately 82% as singletons. The source of this sequence is a woman in her fifties or sixties who had recovered from COVID-19. The sequencing sample was made of PBMCs or T cells enriched from blood (not recorded which).

CDR3 residues: CASSPRTSGFEEQYV. The DNA for the CDR3 is TGTGCCAGTAGTCCCCGGACTAGCGGGTTTGAAGAGCAGTACGTC. The V call is TRBV19, the J call TRBJ2-7, with 11 bases aligning to TRBD2. The J segment lost 7 bases and the V segment lost 5 bases, leaving 10 bases of the junction unmatched. CDR1 is LNHDA, CDR2 SQIVND, per germline (reference sequence). The CDR3 consists of 15 residues.